These T cell receptor beta chains were read from a single sample in a study of blood T cell repertoires in COVID-19. TCRdb's table, derived via immunoSEQ multiplex PCR, lists solely in-frame clones and lacks some. The table records 170,000 or so clones, 80% to 85% of them present only once. The sequenced sample was peripheral blood. Every receptor here comes from a man aged 18 to 30 with active or convalescent COVID-19. The CDR3 runs from the conserved cysteine through the conserved F or W.

v_call	cdr3_aa
TRBV24-1	CATSDSGGRPDTEAFF
TRBV11-3	CASSFSQGAEAFF
TRBV6-5	CASKKQESYGYTF
TRBV4-2	CASSQGGLAGGQETQYF
TRBV10-3	CAISQIGTLDYGYTF
TRBV7-7	CASSLRGRSGELFF
TRBV18	CASSPQEAGGGYTF
TRBV5-1	CASSTGQGAHEQYF
TRBV7-2	CASSKGLAGASQYF
TRBV19	CASRPADRGDTDTQYF